The 3 T cell receptor beta chains listed next were all sequenced from one sample in a study of T cells in Graves' hyperthyroidism and ophthalmopathy (dated by TCRdb to about 2019). To prepare the library, multiplex PCR was applied. Sequencing took place on an Illumina HiSeq 2000. The TCR beta CDR3 regions were amplified from RNA transcripts. The TCR CDR3 was subjected to a first round of RT-PCR using the HTBI primer set and the Qiagen OneStep RT-PCR kit. TCRdb itself trimmed the public reads at Q25 with fastp, ran MiXCR and retained productive beta chains. Here each entry gathers all rows of one CDR3 protein and keeps the most common genes and DNA. A total of 500,000 to 750,000 distinct CDR3 sequences appear in this sample, around 42% of them only once. More than 7% of the sample is in the top ten clones. What was sequenced was peripheral blood or thyroid tissue (not recorded which). The receptor set was obtained from a young woman with Graves' hyperthyroidism.

The genes are TRBV29-1 and TRBJ2-7; tentative D call: TRBD2 (6 bases). Germline CDR1 and CDR2: SQVTM and ANQGSEA. With 6 bases removed from V and 0 bases from J, the gap between germline ends came to 15 bases. This CDR3 has 14 amino acids. CDR3 DNA: TGCAGCGTATCTCGGGGGTCCGGCTCCTACGAGCAGTACTTC. Protein: CSVSRGSGSYEQYF.

V usage is TRBV20-1 and J usage is TRBJ2-7, with 14 bases that match TRBD2. Trimming took 7 bases from V and 2 from J; bases not matched to a gene: 4. Germline loops: CDR1 DFQATT, CDR2 SNEGSKA (reference sequence). The CDR3 is 14 amino acids. CDR3: CSVGLAGAAYEQYF. The CDR3 DNA is TGCAGTGTGGGACTAGCGGGAGCCGCCTACGAGCAGTACTTC.

The rearrangement joins TRBV20-1 to TRBJ1-4, with D perhaps matching TRBD1 (6 bases). Trimming took 4 bases from V and 1 from J, leaving 13 bases between them. Per germline, CDR1 DFQATT and CDR2 SNEGSKA (reference sequence). This CDR3 spans 15 amino acids. CDR3 DNA: TGCAGTGCTAACCGAGCAGGGGTAACTAATGAAAAACTGTTTTTT. Translating gives CSANRAGVTNEKLFF.